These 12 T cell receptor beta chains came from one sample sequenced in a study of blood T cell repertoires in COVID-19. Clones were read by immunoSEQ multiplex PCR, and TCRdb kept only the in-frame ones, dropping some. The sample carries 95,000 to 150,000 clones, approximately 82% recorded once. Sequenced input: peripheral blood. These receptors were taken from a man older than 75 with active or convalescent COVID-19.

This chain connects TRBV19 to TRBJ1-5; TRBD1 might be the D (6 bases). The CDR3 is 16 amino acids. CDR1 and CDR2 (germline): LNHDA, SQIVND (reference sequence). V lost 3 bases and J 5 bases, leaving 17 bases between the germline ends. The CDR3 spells CASSIEGRGEYQPQHF. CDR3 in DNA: TGTGCCAGTAGTATTGAGGGCAGGGGTGAGTATCAGCCCCAGCATTTT.

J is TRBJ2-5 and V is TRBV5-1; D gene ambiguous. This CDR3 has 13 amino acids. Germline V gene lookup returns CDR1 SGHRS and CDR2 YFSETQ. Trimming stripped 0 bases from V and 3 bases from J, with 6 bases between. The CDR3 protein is CASSLGSEETQYF. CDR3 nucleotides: TGCGCCAGCAGCTTGGGGTCAGAAGAGACCCAGTACTTC. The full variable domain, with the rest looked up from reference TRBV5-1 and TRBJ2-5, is KAGVTQTPRYLIKTRGQQVTLSCSPISGHRSVSWYQQTPGQGLQFLFEYFSETQRNKGNFPGRFSGRQFSNSRSEMNVSTLELGDSALYLCASSLGSEETQYFGPGTRLLVL.

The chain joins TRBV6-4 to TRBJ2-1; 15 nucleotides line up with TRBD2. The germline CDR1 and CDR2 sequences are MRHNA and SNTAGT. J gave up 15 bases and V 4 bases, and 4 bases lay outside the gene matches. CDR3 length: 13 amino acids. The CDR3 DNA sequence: TGTGCCAGCAGTGGGACTAGCGGGGGGGCTCCGTTCTTC. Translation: CASSGTSGGAPFF.

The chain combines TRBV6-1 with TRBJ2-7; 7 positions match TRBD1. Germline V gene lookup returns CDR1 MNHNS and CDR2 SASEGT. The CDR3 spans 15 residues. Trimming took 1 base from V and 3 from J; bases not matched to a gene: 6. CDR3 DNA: TGTGCCAGCAGTGAAGAGGGCAGGGGGTTCTACGAGCAGTACTTC. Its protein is CASSEEGRGFYEQYF.

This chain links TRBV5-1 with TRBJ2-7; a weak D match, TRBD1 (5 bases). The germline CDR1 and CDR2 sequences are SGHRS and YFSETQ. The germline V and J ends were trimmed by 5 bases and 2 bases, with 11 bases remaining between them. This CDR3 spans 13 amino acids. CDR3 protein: CASSARQPYEQYF. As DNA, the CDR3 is TGCGCCAGCAGTGCACGACAGCCCTACGAGCAGTACTTC.

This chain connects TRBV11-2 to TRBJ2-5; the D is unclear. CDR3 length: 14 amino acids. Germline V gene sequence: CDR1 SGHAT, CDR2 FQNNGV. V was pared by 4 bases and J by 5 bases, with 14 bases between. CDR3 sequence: CASSSGGLSETQYF. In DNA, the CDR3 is TGTGCCAGCAGCTCCGGCGGTTTGTCGGAGACCCAGTACTTC.

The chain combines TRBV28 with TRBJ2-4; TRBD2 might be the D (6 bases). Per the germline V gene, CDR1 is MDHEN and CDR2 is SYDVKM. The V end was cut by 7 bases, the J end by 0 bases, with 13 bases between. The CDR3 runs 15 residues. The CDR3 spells CASMGEVVAKNIQYF. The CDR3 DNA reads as TGTGCCAGCATGGGGGAGGTTGTAGCCAAAAACATTCAGTACTTC.

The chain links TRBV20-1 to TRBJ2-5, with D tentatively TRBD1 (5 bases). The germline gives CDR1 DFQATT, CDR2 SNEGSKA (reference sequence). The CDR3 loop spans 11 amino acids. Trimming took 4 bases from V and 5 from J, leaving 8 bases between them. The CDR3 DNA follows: TGCAGTGCTACCAGGGCTGAGACCCAGTACTTC. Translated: CSATRAETQYF.

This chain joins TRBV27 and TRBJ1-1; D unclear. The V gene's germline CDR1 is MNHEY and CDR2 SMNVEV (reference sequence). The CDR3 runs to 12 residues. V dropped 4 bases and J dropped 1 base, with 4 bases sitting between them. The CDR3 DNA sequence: TGTGCCAGCAGTTCAGGGAACACTGAAGCTTTCTTT. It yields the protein CASSSGNTEAFF.

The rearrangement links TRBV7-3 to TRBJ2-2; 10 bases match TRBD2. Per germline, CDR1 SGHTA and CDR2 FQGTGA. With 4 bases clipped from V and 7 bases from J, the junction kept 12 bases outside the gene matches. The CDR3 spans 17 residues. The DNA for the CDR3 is TGTGCCAGCAGCTCCAACCCTAGCGGGGGTTTGGGCGGGGAGCTGTTTTTT. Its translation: CASSSNPSGGLGGELFF.

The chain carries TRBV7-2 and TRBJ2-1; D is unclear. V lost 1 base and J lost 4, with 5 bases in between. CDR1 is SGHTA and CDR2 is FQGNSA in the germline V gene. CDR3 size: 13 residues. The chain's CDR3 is CASSLERYNEQFF. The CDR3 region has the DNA TGTGCCAGCAGCTTAGAGAGATACAATGAGCAGTTCTTC.

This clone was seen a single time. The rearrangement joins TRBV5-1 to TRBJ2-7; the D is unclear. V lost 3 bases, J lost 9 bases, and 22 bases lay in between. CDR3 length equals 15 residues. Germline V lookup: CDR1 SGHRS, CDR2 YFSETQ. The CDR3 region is CASSSDPGNKGGQYF. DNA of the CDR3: TGCGCCAGCAGCTCAGACCCCGGCAACAAAGGCGGGCAGTACTTC.